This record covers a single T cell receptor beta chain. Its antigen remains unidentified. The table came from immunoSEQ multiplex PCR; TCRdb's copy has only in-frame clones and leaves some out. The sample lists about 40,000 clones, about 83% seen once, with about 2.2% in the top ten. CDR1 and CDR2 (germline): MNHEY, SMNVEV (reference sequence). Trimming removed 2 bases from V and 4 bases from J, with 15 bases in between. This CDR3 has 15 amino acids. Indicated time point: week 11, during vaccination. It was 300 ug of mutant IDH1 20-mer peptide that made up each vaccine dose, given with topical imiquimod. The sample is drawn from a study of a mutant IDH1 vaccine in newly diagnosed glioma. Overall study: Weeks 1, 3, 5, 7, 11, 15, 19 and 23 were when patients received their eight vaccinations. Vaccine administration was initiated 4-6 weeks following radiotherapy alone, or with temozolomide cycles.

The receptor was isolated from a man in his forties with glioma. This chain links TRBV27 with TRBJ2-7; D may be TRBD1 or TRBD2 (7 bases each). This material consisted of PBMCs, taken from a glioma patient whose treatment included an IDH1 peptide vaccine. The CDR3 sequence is CASSLLQGGKYEQYF. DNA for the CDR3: TGTGCCAGCAGTTTACTTCAGGGGGGGAAGTACGAGCAGTACTTC.